A selection of T cell receptor beta chains follows, all from one sample in a study of OX40 agonist ivuxolimab in advanced cancers. Generated by immunoSEQ multiplex PCR, the TCRdb table keeps only in-frame clones and is missing some. In the table there are around 84,000 clones, approximately 80% of which are singletons. The input for sequencing was CD4+ or CD8+ T cells sorted from blood, taken in a trial of the OX40 agonist ivuxolimab. The receptor source for this set is an adult with an advanced solid tumor such as melanoma, head and neck, liver or kidney cancer. Both conserved end residues are part of each CDR3. A D gene is named only where the DNA matches it firmly. Some rows mark clone size as missing; the rest say once, few, many or name a class of expanded clone.

clone_size	v_call	j_call	d_call	cdr3_nt	cdr3_aa
.	TRBV6-5	TRBJ1-2	.	TGTGCCAGCAGTTACGGTGGGGGCTATGGCTACACCTTC	CASSYGGGYGYTF
.	TRBV27	TRBJ1-5	.	TGTGCCAGCAGCAACAGGGTCGATCAGCCCCAGCATTTT	CASSNRVDQPQHF
once	TRBV6-5	TRBJ2-7	TRBD1	TGTGCCAGCAGTGACAGGGGGTCGACCTACGAGCAGTACTTC	CASSDRGSTYEQYF
.	TRBV19	TRBJ2-2	.	TGTGCCAGTAGGGAATCGAACACCGGGGAGCTGTTTTTT	CASRESNTGELFF
.	TRBV9	TRBJ2-3	TRBD2	TGTGCCAGCAGCACGCGTCCTAGCGGGCGTAGCACAGATACGCAGTATTTT	CASSTRPSGRSTDTQYF
.	TRBV15	TRBJ2-7	.	TGTGCCACCAGCAGAGATCTTCGGAGCGTCGACGAGCAGTACTTC	CATSRDLRSVDEQYF
.	TRBV7-2	TRBJ2-7	.	TGTGCCAGCATCCTAGGACAGTCGGGGGAGCAGTACTTC	CASILGQSGEQYF
.	TRBV5-1	TRBJ1-1	TRBD1	TGCGCCAGCAGCTTTGATGGGACAGGCTACACTGAAGCTTTCTTT	CASSFDGTGYTEAFF
.	TRBV5-1	TRBJ1-6	TRBD1	TGCGCCAGCAGCTTTGGGGGACAGTGGAATAATTCACCCCTCCACTTT	CASSFGGQWNNSPLHF
.	TRBV6-6	TRBJ2-7	TRBD1	TGTGCCAGCAGGAGGACAGGGATGTCGGGGAACTACGAGCAGTACTTC	CASRRTGMSGNYEQYF
.	TRBV4-3	TRBJ1-3	.	TGCGCCAGCAGCCAAGTTAATGGAAACACCATATATTTT	CASSQVNGNTIYF
once	TRBV4-3	TRBJ2-2	.	TGCGCCAGCAGCCAAGATGGCGCGGTTGACGGGGAGCTGTTTTTT	CASSQDGAVDGELFF
.	TRBV2	TRBJ1-1	TRBD1	TGTGCCAGCAGAAAACAGGGGCCGAACACTGAAGCTTTCTTT	CASRKQGPNTEAFF
few	TRBV7-3	TRBJ2-4	TRBD2	TGTGCCAGCAGCCCCGGTAGCGGGAGGTCCCGAAACATTCAGTACTTC	CASSPGSGRSRNIQYF
.	TRBV28	TRBJ1-2	.	TGTGCCAGCAGTTTGGCCAGGGTGATTGGCTACACCTTC	CASSLARVIGYTF
.	TRBV6-1	TRBJ2-2	TRBD1	TGTGCCAGCAGGTCCGACAGGGTGGCCGGGGAGCTGTTTTTT	CASRSDRVAGELFF
once	TRBV28	TRBJ2-7	.	TGTGCCAGCAGCCCCGGGCCCTACGAGCAGTACTTC	CASSPGPYEQYF
.	TRBV19	TRBJ1-2	.	TGTGCCATACAGGGTGCTACAGGCTACACCTTC	CAIQGATGYTF
.	TRBV19	TRBJ2-2	.	TGTGCCAGTAGTTTCCAGGCTCAACCCGGGGAGCTGTTTTTT	CASSFQAQPGELFF
.	TRBV19	TRBJ2-7	TRBD2	TGTGCCAGTAGTGGGACTAGCGGGAAATACGAGCAGTACTTC	CASSGTSGKYEQYF
.	TRBV5-1	TRBJ1-2	.	TGCGCCAGCAGCTTGAGTAGGACCTCTGGCTACACCTTC	CASSLSRTSGYTF
.	TRBV11-2	TRBJ2-4	.	TGTGCCGTTTCGGCCGTAGCCAAAAACATTCAGTACTTC	CAVSAVAKNIQYF
.	TRBV29-1	TRBJ1-3	.	TGCAGCGTTTTGTGGAACTCTGGAAACACCATATATTTT	CSVLWNSGNTIYF
.	TRBV28	TRBJ1-5	.	TGTGCCAGCAGTTTGAGGGGGTCAGGTAATCAGCCCCAGCATTTT	CASSLRGSGNQPQHF
.	TRBV30	TRBJ1-2	TRBD1	TGTGCCTGGAGTCTCCAGGGGGGACCCTATGGCTACACCTTC	CAWSLQGGPYGYTF
.	TRBV6-6	TRBJ2-1	.	TGTGCCAGCAGTTACCCCCGGGATGAGCAGTTCTTC	CASSYPRDEQFF
once	TRBV6-1	TRBJ1-6	TRBD1	TGTGCCAGCAGTGATCGACAGGGTTCCGATTCACCCCTCCACTTT	CASSDRQGSDSPLHF
.	TRBV4-3	TRBJ2-3	TRBD2	TGCGCCAGCAGCCGTGTCAGCGGGGGATCCACAGATACGCAGTATTTT	CASSRVSGGSTDTQYF
.	TRBV7-2	TRBJ2-7	.	TGTGCCAGCAGCTTAGATAGGCAGTCCTACGAGCAGTACTTC	CASSLDRQSYEQYF
.	TRBV7-9	TRBJ1-4	.	TGTGCCAGCAGGAAAGCGGAGAATGAAAAACTGTTTTTT	CASRKAENEKLFF
.	TRBV9	TRBJ2-2	TRBD2	TGTGCCACCACAAAGCGGGAGGCCGGGGAGCTGTTTTTT	CATTKREAGELFF
.	TRBV7-7	TRBJ2-3	.	TGTGCTAGCAGTTATCCTTTTGGACCAGATACGCAGTATTTT	CASSYPFGPDTQYF
.	TRBV18	TRBJ2-3	.	TGTGCCAGCTCACCTATTAGAGATACGCAGTATTTT	CASSPIRDTQYF
.	TRBV19	TRBJ2-5	TRBD1	TGTGCCAGTAGTCCTACCGGACAGGCCTTCCAAGAGACCCAGTACTTC	CASSPTGQAFQETQYF
.	TRBV4-3	TRBJ1-3	.	TGCGCCAGCAGCCAAGATCTTCGGGCAGGGTCTGGAAACACCATATATTTT	CASSQDLRAGSGNTIYF
.	TRBV7-2	TRBJ2-2	TRBD1	TGTGCCAGCAGCTTAGGGACAGGGGCGGATAGCGGGGAGCTGTTTTTT	CASSLGTGADSGELFF
.	TRBV19	TRBJ1-3	.	TGTGCCAGTATGGTTAATGGCAACTCTGGAAACACCATATATTTT	CASMVNGNSGNTIYF
.	TRBV29-1	TRBJ2-1	.	TGCAGCGTTGACGGGGGCCAGGGGTACTACAATGAGCAGTTCTTC	CSVDGGQGYYNEQFF
.	TRBV6-1	TRBJ1-3	TRBD1	TGTGCCAGTGCTACAGGGGTATTGTCGGGAAACACCATATATTTT	CASATGVLSGNTIYF
.	TRBV4-3	TRBJ2-7	.	TGCGCCAGCAGCTTACAAGCGGGCCTCTCCTACGAGCAGTACTTC	CASSLQAGLSYEQYF
.	TRBV9	TRBJ2-1	TRBD2	TGTGCCAGCAGCCCACAGACTAGCGGGGTAGGTGAGCAGTTCTTC	CASSPQTSGVGEQFF
few	TRBV28	TRBJ1-6	.	TGTGCCAGCAGTCCCTCATTATCGCCCCTCCACTTT	CASSPSLSPLHF
.	TRBV2	TRBJ1-1	.	TGTGCCAGGGGTACGATCGGCCTAAACACTGAAGCTTTCTTT	CARGTIGLNTEAFF